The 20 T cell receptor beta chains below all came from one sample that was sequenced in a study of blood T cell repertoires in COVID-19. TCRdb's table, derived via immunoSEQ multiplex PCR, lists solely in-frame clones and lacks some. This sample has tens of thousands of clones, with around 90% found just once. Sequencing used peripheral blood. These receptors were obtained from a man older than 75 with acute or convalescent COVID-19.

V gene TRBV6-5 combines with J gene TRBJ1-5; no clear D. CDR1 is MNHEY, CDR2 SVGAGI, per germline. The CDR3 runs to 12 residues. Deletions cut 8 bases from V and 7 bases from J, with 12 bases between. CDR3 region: CASGGLSQPQHF. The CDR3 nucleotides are TGTGCCAGCGGAGGTTTAAGCCAGCCCCAGCATTTT.

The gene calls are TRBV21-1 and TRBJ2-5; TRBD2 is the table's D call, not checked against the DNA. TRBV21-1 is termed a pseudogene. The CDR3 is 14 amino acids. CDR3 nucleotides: TGTGCCAGCAGCAAAGTAGAGGTCGGAGAGACCCAGTACTTC. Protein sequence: CASSKVEVGETQYF.

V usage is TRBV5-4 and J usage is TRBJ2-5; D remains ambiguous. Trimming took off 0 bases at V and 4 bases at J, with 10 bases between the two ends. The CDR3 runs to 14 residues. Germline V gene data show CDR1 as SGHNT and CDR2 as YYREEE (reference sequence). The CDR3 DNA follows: TGTGCCAGCAGCTTGGCCGGGTTTCCAGAGACCCAGTACTTC. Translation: CASSLAGFPETQYF.

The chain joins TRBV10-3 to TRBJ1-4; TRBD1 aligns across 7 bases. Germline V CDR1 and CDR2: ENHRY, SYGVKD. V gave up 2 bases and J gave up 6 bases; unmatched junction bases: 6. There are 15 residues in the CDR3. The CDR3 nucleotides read TGTGCCATCAGTGAGGGGCAGGGGGTGGATGAAAAACTGTTTTTT. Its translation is CAISEGQGVDEKLFF.

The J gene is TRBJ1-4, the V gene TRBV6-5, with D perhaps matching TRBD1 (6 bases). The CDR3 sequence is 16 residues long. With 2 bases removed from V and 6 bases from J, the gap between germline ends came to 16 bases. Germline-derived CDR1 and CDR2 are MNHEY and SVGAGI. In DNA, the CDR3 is TGTGCCAGCAGTTACACCTGGGGGGGGGCTGATGAAAAACTGTTTTTT. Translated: CASSYTWGGADEKLFF.

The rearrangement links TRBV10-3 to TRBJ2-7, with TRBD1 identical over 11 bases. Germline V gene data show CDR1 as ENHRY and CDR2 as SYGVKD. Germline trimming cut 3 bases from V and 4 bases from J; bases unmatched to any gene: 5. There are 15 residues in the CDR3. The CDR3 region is CAISDPDRGRYEQYF. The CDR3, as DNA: TGTGCCATCAGTGACCCGGACAGGGGGCGGTACGAGCAGTACTTC.

CDR3 DNA sequence: TGTGCCAGCAGTCCTCGGACTAGCGGGGGGTCCTCCTACGAGCAGTACTTC. This encodes CASSPRTSGGSSYEQYF. The chain employs TRBV7-2 and TRBJ2-7; 14 nucleotides match TRBD2. In germline, CDR1 is SGHTA, CDR2 FQGNSA. V dropped 6 bases and J dropped 0; count of bases not matched to a gene: 7. CDR3 size: 17 residues.

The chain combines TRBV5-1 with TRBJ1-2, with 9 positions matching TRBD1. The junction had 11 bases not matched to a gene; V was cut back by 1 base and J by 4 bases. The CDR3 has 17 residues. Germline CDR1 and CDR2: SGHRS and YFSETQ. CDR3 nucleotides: TGCGCCAGCAGCTTGAAGGGACAGGGAATTGAGCTCTATGGCTACACCTTC. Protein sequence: CASSLKGQGIELYGYTF.

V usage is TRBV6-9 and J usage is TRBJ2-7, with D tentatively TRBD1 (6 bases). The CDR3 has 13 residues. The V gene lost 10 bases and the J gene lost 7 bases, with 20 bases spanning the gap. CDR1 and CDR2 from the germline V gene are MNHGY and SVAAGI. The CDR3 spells CANHRVIDEEQYF. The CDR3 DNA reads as TGTGCCAATCACAGGGTAATTGACGAGGAGCAGTACTTC.

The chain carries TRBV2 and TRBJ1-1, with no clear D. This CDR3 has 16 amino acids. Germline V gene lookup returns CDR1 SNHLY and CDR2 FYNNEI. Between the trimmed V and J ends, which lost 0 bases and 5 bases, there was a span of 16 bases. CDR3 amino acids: CASSEALPSRGTEAFF. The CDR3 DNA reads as TGTGCCAGCAGTGAAGCGCTTCCGTCAAGAGGGACTGAAGCTTTCTTT.

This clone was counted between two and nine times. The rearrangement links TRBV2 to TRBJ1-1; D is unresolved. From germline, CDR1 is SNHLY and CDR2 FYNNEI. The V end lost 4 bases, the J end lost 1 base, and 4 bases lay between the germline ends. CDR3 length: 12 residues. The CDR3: CASSAQNTEAFF. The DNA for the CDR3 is TGTGCCAGCAGTGCCCAGAACACTGAAGCTTTCTTT.

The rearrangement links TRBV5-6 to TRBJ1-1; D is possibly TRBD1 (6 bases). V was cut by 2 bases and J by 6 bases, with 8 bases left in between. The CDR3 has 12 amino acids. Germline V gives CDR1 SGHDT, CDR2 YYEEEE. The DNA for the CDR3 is TGTGCCAGCAGCTTAGGACAGTCTGAAGCTTTCTTT. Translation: CASSLGQSEAFF.

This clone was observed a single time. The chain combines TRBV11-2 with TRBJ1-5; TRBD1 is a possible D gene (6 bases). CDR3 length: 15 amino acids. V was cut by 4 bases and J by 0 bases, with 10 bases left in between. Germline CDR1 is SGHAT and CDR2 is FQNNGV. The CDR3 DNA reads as TGTGCCAGCAGCTCCGGACAGATTAGCAATCAGCCCCAGCATTTT. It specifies CASSSGQISNQPQHF. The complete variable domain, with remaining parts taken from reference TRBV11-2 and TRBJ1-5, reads EAGVAQSPRYKIIEKRQSVAFWCNPISGHATLYWYQQILGQGPKLLIQFQNNGVVDDSQLPKDRFSAERLKGVDSTLKIQPAKLEDSAVYLCASSSGQISNQPQHFGDGTRLSIL.

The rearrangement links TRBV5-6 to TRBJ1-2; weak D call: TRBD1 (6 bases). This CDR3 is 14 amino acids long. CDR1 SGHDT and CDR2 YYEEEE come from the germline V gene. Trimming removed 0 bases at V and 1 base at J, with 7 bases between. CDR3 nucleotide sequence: TGTGCCAGCAGCTTGGACAGGGTTAACTATGGCTACACCTTC. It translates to CASSLDRVNYGYTF. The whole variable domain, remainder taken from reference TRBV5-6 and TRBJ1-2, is DAGVTQSPTHLIKTRGQQVTLRCSPKSGHDTVSWYQQALGQGPQFIFQYYEEEERQRGNFPDRFSGHQFPNYSSELNVNALLLGDSALYLCASSLDRVNYGYTFGSGTRLTVV.

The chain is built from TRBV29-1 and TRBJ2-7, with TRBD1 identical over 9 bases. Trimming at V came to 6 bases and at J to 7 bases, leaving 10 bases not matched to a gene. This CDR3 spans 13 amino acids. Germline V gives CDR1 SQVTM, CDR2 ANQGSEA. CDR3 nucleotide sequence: TGCAGCGTAAGGACAGGGGCTTTGGGGGAGCAGTACTTC. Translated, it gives CSVRTGALGEQYF.

In DNA form, the CDR3 reads TGTGCCAGCAGCCAAGACCAAGGGGGTTGGTCACCCCTCCACTTT. Translating gives CASSQDQGGWSPLHF. The chain couples TRBV3-1 (or the pseudogene TRBV3-2) to TRBJ1-6; tentative D call: TRBD1 (6 bases). Trimming stripped 0 bases from V and 10 bases from J, with 13 bases between. The germline gives CDR1 LGHDT, CDR2 YNNKEL (reference sequence). The CDR3 sequence is 15 residues long.

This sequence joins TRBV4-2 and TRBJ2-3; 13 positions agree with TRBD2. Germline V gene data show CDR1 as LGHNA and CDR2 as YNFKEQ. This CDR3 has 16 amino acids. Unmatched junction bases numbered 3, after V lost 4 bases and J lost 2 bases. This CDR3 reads CASSPGLAGDTDTQYF. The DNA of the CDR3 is TGTGCCAGCAGCCCCGGACTAGCGGGGGACACAGATACGCAGTATTTT.

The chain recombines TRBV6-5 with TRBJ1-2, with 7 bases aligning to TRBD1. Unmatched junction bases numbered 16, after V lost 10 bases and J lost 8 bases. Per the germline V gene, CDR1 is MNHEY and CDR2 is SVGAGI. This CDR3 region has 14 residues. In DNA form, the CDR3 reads TGTGCCACCTACGGAGGGACAGCTACTGAAGGCTACACCTTC. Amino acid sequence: CATYGGTATEGYTF.

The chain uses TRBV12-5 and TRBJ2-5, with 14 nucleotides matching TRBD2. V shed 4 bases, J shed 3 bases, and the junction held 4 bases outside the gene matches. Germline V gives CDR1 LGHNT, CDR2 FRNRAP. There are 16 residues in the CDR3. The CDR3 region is CASGSGTSGGEETQYF. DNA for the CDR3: TGTGCTAGTGGTTCCGGGACTAGCGGGGGAGAAGAGACCCAGTACTTC.

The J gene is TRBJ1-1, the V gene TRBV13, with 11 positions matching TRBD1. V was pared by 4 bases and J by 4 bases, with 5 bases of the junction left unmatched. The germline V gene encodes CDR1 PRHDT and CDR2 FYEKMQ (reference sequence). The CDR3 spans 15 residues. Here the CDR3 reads CASSYWTGGTTEAFF. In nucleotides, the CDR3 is TGTGCCAGCAGCTACTGGACAGGGGGCACCACTGAAGCTTTCTTT.